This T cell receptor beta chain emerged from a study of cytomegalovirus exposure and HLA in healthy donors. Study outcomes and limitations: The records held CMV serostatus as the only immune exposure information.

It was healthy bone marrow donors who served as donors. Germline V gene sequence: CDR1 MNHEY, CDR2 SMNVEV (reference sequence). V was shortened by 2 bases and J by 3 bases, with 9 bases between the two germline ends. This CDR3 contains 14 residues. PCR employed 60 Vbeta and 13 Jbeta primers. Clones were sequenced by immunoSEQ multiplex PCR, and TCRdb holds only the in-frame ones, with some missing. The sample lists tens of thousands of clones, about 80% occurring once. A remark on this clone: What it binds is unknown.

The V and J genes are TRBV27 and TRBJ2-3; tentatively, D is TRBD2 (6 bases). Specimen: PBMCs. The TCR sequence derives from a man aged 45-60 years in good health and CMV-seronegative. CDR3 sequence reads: CASSLMEGTDTQYF. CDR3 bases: TGTGCCAGCAGTTTAATGGAGGGGACAGATACGCAGTATTTT.